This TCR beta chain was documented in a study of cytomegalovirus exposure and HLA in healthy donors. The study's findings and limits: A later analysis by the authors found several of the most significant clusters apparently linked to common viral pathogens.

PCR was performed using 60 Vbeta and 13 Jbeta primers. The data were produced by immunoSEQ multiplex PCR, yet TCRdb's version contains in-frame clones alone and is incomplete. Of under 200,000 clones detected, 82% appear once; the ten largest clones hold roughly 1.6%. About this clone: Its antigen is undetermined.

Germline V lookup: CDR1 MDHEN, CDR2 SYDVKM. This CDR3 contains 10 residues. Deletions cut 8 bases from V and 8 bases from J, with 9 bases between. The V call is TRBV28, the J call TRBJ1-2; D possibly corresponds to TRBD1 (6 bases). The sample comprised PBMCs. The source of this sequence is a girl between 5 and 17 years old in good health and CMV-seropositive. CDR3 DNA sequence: TGTGCCAGCGAGGGGGACGGCTACACCTTC. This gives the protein CASEGDGYTF.